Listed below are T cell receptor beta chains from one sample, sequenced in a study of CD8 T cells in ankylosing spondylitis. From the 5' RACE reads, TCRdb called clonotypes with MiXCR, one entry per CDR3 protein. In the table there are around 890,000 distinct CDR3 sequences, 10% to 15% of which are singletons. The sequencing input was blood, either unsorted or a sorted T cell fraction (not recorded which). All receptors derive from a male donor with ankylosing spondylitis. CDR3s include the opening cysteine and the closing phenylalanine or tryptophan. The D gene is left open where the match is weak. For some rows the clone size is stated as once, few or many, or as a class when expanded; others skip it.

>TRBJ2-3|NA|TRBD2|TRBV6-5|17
CASSSRLAGTSTDTQYF
TGTGCCAGCAGTTCCCGGCTAGCGGGGACTAGCACAGATACGCAGTATTTT
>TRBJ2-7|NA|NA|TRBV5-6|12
CASTSPVYEQYF
TGTGCCAGCACCTCCCCGGTGTACGAGCAGTACTTC
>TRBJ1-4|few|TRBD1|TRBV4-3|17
CASSQGGPGQGTEKLFF
TGCGCCAGCAGCCAAGGGGGGCCGGGACAGGGCACCGAAAAACTGTTTTTT
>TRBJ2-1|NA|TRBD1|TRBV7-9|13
CASSLRQGHEQFF
TGTGCCAGCAGCTTACGACAGGGACATGAGCAGTTCTTC
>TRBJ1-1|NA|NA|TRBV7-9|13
CASSLGQWAEAFF
TGTGCCAGCAGCTTAGGACAGTGGGCTGAAGCTTTCTTT
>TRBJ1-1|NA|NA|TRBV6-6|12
CASRVESTEAFF
TGTGCCAGCAGGGTGGAGAGCACTGAAGCTTTCTTT
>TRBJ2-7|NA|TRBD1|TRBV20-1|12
CSASLTGAGQYF
TGCAGTGCGTCCCTAACAGGGGCCGGGCAGTACTTC
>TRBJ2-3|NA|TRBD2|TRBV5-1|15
CASSPRGLGPDTQYF
TGCGCCAGCAGTCCTCGGGGACTAGGACCAGATACGCAGTATTTT
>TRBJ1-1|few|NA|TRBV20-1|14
CSASGTRGRTEAFF
TGCAGTGCTAGTGGAACCAGGGGTAGGACTGAAGCTTTCTTT
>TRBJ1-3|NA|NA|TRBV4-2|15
CASSQDSTLGNTIYF
TGTGCCAGCAGCCAAGACAGTACCTTAGGAAACACCATATATTTT
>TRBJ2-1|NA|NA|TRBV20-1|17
CSARSTRRGSSYNEQFF
TGCAGTGCTAGATCCACGAGGAGAGGAAGCTCCTACAATGAGCAGTTCTTC
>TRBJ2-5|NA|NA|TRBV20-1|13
CSAGDRSEETQYF
TGCAGTGCTGGTGACAGATCCGAAGAGACCCAGTACTTC
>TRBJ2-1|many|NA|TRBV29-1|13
CSVGGPRFNEQFF
TGCAGCGTTGGAGGGCCGCGATTCAATGAGCAGTTCTTC
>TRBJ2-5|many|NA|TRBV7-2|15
CASSKDQGGQETQYF
TGTGCCAGCAGCAAAGATCAGGGGGGTCAGGAGACCCAGTACTTC
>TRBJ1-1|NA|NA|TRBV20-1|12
CSARIQGLEAFF
TGCAGTGCTAGAATCCAGGGACTTGAAGCTTTCTTT
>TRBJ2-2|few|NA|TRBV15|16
CATSRDSYSRAGELFF
TGTGCCACCAGCAGAGATTCGTACAGCCGGGCCGGGGAGCTGTTTTTT
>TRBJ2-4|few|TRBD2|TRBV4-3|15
CASSQEASGTDIQYF
TGCGCCAGCAGCCAAGAGGCTAGCGGGACTGACATTCAGTACTTC
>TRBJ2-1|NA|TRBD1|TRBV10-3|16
CAISNRDRGSYNEQFF
TGTGCCATCAGCAACCGGGACAGGGGCTCCTACAATGAGCAGTTCTTC
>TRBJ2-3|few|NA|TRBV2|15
CASSAEGVRTDTQYF
TGTGCCAGCAGTGCTGAGGGAGTACGGACAGATACGCAGTATTTT
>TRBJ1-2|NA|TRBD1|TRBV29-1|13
CSVSRDRGYGYTF
TGCAGCGTGAGCCGGGACAGGGGGTATGGCTACACCTTC
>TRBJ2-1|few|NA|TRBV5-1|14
CASSSPAGDDEQFF
TGCGCCAGCAGCTCTCCCGCCGGGGACGATGAGCAGTTCTTC
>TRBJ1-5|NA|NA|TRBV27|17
CASSPYPGGRYGQPQHF
TGTGCCAGCAGTCCCTACCCGGGGGGCAGATATGGTCAGCCCCAGCATTTT
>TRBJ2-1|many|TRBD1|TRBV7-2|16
CASSITRDRGADEQFF
TGTGCCAGCAGCATCACTCGGGACAGGGGGGCCGATGAGCAGTTCTTC
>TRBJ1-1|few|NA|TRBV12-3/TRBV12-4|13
CASSPLLNTEAFF
TGTGCCAGCAGTCCCCTCCTGAACACTGAAGCTTTCTTT
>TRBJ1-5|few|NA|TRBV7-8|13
CASSPTRGQPQHF
TGTGCCAGCAGCCCTACGAGGGGCCAGCCCCAGCATTTT
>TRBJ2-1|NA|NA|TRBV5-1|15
CATGSGESSYNEQFF
TGCGCCACCGGATCGGGGGAGAGCTCCTACAATGAGCAGTTCTTC
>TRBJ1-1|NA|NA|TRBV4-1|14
CASSQTVLGTEAFF
TGCGCCAGCAGCCAGACAGTTCTCGGCACTGAAGCTTTCTTT
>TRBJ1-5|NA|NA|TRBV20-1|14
CSARHPGVGQPQHF
TGCAGTGCTCGCCACCCAGGGGTGGGCCAGCCCCAGCATTTT
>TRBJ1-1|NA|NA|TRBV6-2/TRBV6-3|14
CASTQDGLRTEAFF
TGTGCCAGCACTCAGGACGGCCTTCGAACTGAAGCTTTCTTT
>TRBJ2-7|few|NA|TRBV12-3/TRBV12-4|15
CASRISGTSLNEQYF
TGTGCCAGCAGGATAAGCGGGACATCCCTGAACGAGCAGTACTTC
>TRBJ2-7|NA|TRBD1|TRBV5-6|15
CASSSRGTGTYEQYF
TGTGCCAGCAGCTCCCGCGGGACAGGGACGTACGAGCAGTACTTC
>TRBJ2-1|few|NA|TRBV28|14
CASSPAGGNNEQFF
TGTGCCAGCAGTCCAGCTGGGGGGAACAATGAGCAGTTCTTC
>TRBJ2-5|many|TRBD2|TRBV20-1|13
CSANLAGQETQYF
TGCAGTGCTAACCTAGCGGGGCAAGAGACCCAGTACTTC